This T cell receptor beta chain was recorded in a study of Tregs in tolerant kidney transplant recipients. About the research overall: CD4+CD25+CD127- cells came from approximately three-day belatacept mixed lymphocyte reactions, some with approximately five-day graft donor restimulation. Recipient cells were told from donor cells by antibody staining. Points from the study as a whole: Tregs expanded with activated donor B cells seemed most donor-specific. Validation in larger populations is needed because few patients were studied.

This clone occurred once. Its antigen is undetermined. TCRdb's table, derived via immunoSEQ multiplex PCR, lists solely in-frame clones and lacks some. This sample has roughly 40,000 clones, with over 95% found just once. The TCR was taken from a human donor in good health. Input material: Tregs from blood cultured with allogeneic cells.

The CDR3 DNA reads as TGTGCCAGCAGCGTAGGAGTTCACCGGGGAGAGACCCAGTACTTC. Protein: CASSVGVHRGETQYF. The chain carries TRBV9 and TRBJ2-5; D might be TRBD2 (5 bases). The CDR3 runs to 15 residues. Germline loops: CDR1 SGDLS, CDR2 YYNGEE. V was shortened by 0 bases and J by 4 bases, with 13 bases between the two germline ends.